This record concerns one T cell receptor beta chain sequence. Its antigen target is currently unknown. The record has no base qualities; no much larger clone is one base away. The sample belongs to a study of blood T cell repertoires in COVID-19 (dated by TCRdb to 2020 to 2021). The study in broad terms: Collaborator samples came from the United States, Italy and Spain and covered acute and convalescent phases of COVID-19. Where available, HLA class I and class II types were taken from metadata supplied by the sample provider and were not determined by assay-based typing. Samples were obtained from the ongoing ImmuneRACE study (first 160 participants) and from roughly 1,300 subjects provided by 6 global collaborators. The repertoires were released in a freely available public database meant as a resource for research on the immune response to SARS-CoV-2. A de-identified subject ID, COVID-19 status, age in years and sex were almost always included in the sample metadata. The prospective study material was composed of cDNA or gDNA derived from T cells, B-cell-depleted T cells, or PBMCs. The dataset comprised deeply sampled blood TCRbeta repertoires from subjects exposed to, actively infected with, or recovered from COVID-19.

Trimming takes 2 bases off V and 5 bases off J; junction bases not matched to a gene: 12. CDR1 and CDR2 are read off the germline V gene as MNHNS and SASEGT. There are 17 amino acids in the CDR3, from cysteine to phenylalanine inclusive. The DNA shown is the 51-base CDR3, in frame from base 1. General study outcomes and caveats: The amount of clinical and demographic metadata varied by source and participant and was provided uncurated.

At one collaborating source in Seattle, patients were enrolled during active infection and were followed longitudinally through the course of disease. The collaborating institutions used their own protocols to collect whole blood in K2EDTA tubes. For TCRbeta analysis, collaborator samples were shipped as frozen whole blood, as isolated PBMCs, or as DNA extracted from either sample type. TCRbeta CDR3 regions were amplified from genomic DNA using the immunoSEQ Assay, a bias-controlled multiplex PCR. As for the authors' bioinformatics: The number of nucleated cells in each sample was estimated from the amplification of reference gene primers within the assay. To quantify the absolute abundance of each unique TCRbeta CDR3 rearrangement, sequence reads were collapsed and filtered. For each sample, productive Simpson clonality was calculated as the square root of Simpson's diversity index across productive rearrangements. Entries here come from immuneACCESS through TCRdb and include only in-frame sequences with V and J called. Some clones fail to appear in such tables; in the studies checked, an unresolved V gene covers under half of the shortfall, and the cause of the remainder is unknown. V and J calls and clone size follow that table, whereas D and trimming were derived from the DNA. This sample is represented by about 480,000 clones; roughly 87% of them were singletons. The leading ten clones occupy 0.75% to 0.9% of the sample.

The material sequenced was peripheral blood. The sequence derives from a man between 18 and 35 years old with COVID-19, enrolled during active disease. The V gene is TRBV6-1 and the J gene is TRBJ2-7, and 10 junction bases match TRBD1. Read as DNA, the sequence is TGTGCCAGCAGTGAAACCGTTGGGGACAGGGGTCTCCACGAGCAGTACTTC. Translated, this is CASSETVGDRGLHEQYF.